The rows below give T cell receptor beta chains drawn from one sample of a study of blood T cell repertoires in COVID-19. Repertoires were generated with immunoSEQ multiplex PCR, while TCRdb's copy carries only in-frame clones and drops some. This sample has some 390,000 clones, with 80% to 90% found just once. The specimen sequenced was PBMCs or T cells enriched from blood (not recorded which). All receptors come from a man under 40 who had recovered from COVID-19. The CDR3 runs from the conserved cysteine through the conserved F or W. D genes are given only for firm matches. Only some rows state a clone size, as once, few, many or a class for expanded clones.

.	TRBV28	TRBD1	TRBJ1-5	CASITGQGDQPQHF	TGTGCCAGCATAACCGGACAGGGAGATCAGCCCCAGCATTTT
.	TRBV28	TRBD2	TRBJ2-5	CASGTSGGYQETQYF	TGTGCCAGCGGGACTAGCGGGGGGTACCAAGAGACCCAGTACTTC
.	TRBV18	.	TRBJ2-5	CASSMKRPVTGNPVETQYF	TGTGCCAGCTCTATGAAGCGCCCGGTGACCGGGAACCCGGTCGAGACCCAGTACTTC
.	TRBV28	.	TRBJ1-2	CASSLNRNYGYTF	TGTGCCAGCAGTTTAAATCGTAACTATGGCTACACCTTC
.	TRBV28	TRBD2	TRBJ2-1	CASRLAGGYNEQFF	TGTGCCAGCAGACTAGCGGGAGGTTACAATGAGCAGTTCTTC
.	TRBV25-1	TRBD2	TRBJ2-2	CASSRTSGSLNTGELFF	TGTGCCAGCTCCAGGACTAGCGGGAGCCTGAACACCGGGGAGCTGTTTTTT
.	TRBV28	.	TRBJ1-1	CASSIGTEAFF	TGTGCCAGCAGTATCGGCACTGAAGCTTTCTTT
.	TRBV11-2	.	TRBJ2-5	CASSLVATAETQYF	TGTGCCAGCAGCTTAGTTGCCACCGCGGAGACCCAGTACTTC
once	TRBV28	TRBD2	TRBJ2-6	CASSLAGEGTGANVLTF	TGTGCCAGCAGCCTAGCGGGAGAGGGGACTGGGGCCAACGTCCTGACTTTC
.	TRBV2	TRBD2	TRBJ2-1	CASSGASGSRDEQFF	TGTGCCAGCAGCGGGGCTAGCGGGAGTCGGGATGAGCAGTTCTTC
.	TRBV29-1	.	TRBJ2-7	CSVTTPSYEQYF	TGCAGCGTTACTACCCCCTCCTACGAGCAGTACTTC
once	TRBV4-1	.	TRBJ2-3	CASNGLRRTDTQYF	TGCGCCAGCAACGGACTCCGCCGTACAGATACGCAGTATTTT
once	TRBV27	TRBD2	TRBJ2-3	CASSFSGRGTDTQYF	TGTGCCAGCAGTTTTAGCGGGAGGGGCACAGATACGCAGTATTTT
.	TRBV7-8	.	TRBJ1-6	CASSLRRSSYNSPLHF	TGTGCCAGCAGCCTCAGGAGGAGCTCCTATAATTCACCCCTCCACTTT
.	TRBV12-3/TRBV12-4	.	TRBJ1-3	CASSYYGNTIYF	TGTGCCAGCAGTTACTATGGAAACACCATATATTTT
few	TRBV9	TRBD2	TRBJ2-1	CASSMGLAGGPHEQFF	TGTGCCAGCAGCATGGGACTAGCGGGAGGGCCGCATGAGCAGTTCTTC
.	TRBV5-6	.	TRBJ2-1	CASSFGFTTYNEQFF	TGTGCCAGCAGCTTTGGGTTTACTACCTACAATGAGCAGTTCTTC
.	TRBV29-1	.	TRBJ1-1	CSVAGALPRNTEAFF	TGCAGCGTTGCAGGGGCACTGCCAAGGAACACTGAAGCTTTCTTT
.	TRBV5-1	TRBD2	TRBJ2-5	CASSETSGSWETQYF	TGCGCCAGCAGCGAGACTAGCGGGAGTTGGGAGACCCAGTACTTC
.	TRBV7-2	TRBD1	TRBJ2-7	CASRTGGTAYEQYF	TGTGCCAGCAGGACAGGGGGCACCGCCTACGAGCAGTACTTC
few	TRBV4-1	TRBD2	TRBJ2-3	CASSQEGGTDTQYF	TGCGCCAGCAGCCAAGAGGGGGGGACAGATACGCAGTATTTT
.	TRBV19	.	TRBJ2-1	CASSIYATRADNEQFF	TGTGCCAGTAGTATATACGCGACTAGGGCGGACAATGAGCAGTTCTTC
.	TRBV7-2	.	TRBJ1-6	CASSPQAGANSPLHF	TGTGCCAGCAGCCCCCAGGCAGGGGCTAATTCACCCCTCCACTTT
.	TRBV5-1	.	TRBJ1-1	CASSPGHTNTEAFF	TGCGCCAGCAGCCCGGGACATACTAACACTGAAGCTTTCTTT
.	TRBV5-5	TRBD2	TRBJ2-2	CASSASVAGANTGELFF	TGTGCCAGCAGCGCCTCGGTAGCGGGAGCTAACACCGGGGAGCTGTTTTTT
.	TRBV6-5	.	TRBJ1-1	CASSSPPNTEAFF	TGTGCCAGCAGCAGTCCACCGAACACTGAAGCTTTCTTT
.	TRBV10-1	.	TRBJ2-7	CASSKSGVSNEQYF	TGCGCCAGCAGTAAGTCGGGAGTCTCCAACGAGCAGTACTTC
.	TRBV5-8	TRBD1	TRBJ1-5	CASNQWDRGQNQPQHF	TGTGCCAGCAACCAATGGGACAGGGGCCAGAATCAGCCCCAGCATTTT
.	TRBV6-5	TRBD2	TRBJ2-7	CASSSATSASYEQYF	TGTGCCAGCAGCTCCGCGACTAGCGCCTCCTACGAGCAGTACTTC
.	TRBV19	.	TRBJ1-2	CASTSAGGPNYGYTF	TGTGCCAGTACTTCCGCGGGGGGACCTAACTATGGCTACACCTTC
.	TRBV4-1	TRBD1	TRBJ1-4	CASSHPGQGDEKLFF	TGCGCCAGCAGCCACCCGGGACAGGGTGATGAAAAACTGTTTTTT
.	TRBV20-1	.	TRBJ1-1	CSASDVNTEAFF	TGCAGTGCTAGTGACGTGAACACTGAAGCTTTCTTT
.	TRBV15	TRBD2	TRBJ2-3	CATSRDLAASTDTQYF	TGTGCCACCAGCAGAGATCTAGCGGCTAGCACAGATACGCAGTATTTT
few	TRBV19	TRBD2	TRBJ2-2	CASSKRSLAGGELFF	TGTGCCAGTAGTAAAAGGTCACTAGCGGGCGGGGAGCTGTTTTTT
.	TRBV15	.	TRBJ2-5	CATSNTPSGLETQYF	TGTGCCACCAGCAATACCCCGTCGGGATTGGAGACCCAGTACTTC
.	TRBV7-8	TRBD1	TRBJ1-1	CASSIEYRGDEAFF	TGTGCCAGCAGCATAGAGTACAGGGGGGATGAAGCTTTCTTT
once	TRBV11-3	.	TRBJ2-3	CASSASDWRDTQYF	TGTGCCAGCAGCGCCTCAGACTGGCGGGATACGCAGTATTTT